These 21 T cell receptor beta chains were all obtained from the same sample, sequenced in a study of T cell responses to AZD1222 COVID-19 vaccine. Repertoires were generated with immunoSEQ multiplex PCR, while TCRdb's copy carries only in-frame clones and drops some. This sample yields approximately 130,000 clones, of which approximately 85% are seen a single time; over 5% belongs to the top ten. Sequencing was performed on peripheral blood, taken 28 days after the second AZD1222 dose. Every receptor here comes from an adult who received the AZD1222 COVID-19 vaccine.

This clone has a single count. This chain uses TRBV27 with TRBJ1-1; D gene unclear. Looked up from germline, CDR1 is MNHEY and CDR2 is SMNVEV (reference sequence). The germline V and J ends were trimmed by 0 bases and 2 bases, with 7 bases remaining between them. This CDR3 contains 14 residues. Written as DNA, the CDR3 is TGTGCCAGCAGTTTATCTAGGACTAACACTGAAGCTTTCTTT. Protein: CASSLSRTNTEAFF.

CDR3 loop: CASSLSGYGYTF. DNA of the CDR3: TGTGCCAGCAGTTTGTCAGGTTATGGCTACACCTTC. V gene TRBV6-5 combines with J gene TRBJ1-2, with no clear D. The V and J ends lost 4 bases and 5 bases respectively, with 8 bases between them. Germline V CDR1 and CDR2: MNHEY, SVGAGI. This CDR3 region has 12 residues.

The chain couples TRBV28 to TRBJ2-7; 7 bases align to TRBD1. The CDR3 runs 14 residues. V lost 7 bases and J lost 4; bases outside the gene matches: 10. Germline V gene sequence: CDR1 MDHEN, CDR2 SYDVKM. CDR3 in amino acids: CASTRTGLRYEQYF. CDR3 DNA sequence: TGTGCCAGCACCAGGACAGGCCTTCGGTACGAGCAGTACTTC.

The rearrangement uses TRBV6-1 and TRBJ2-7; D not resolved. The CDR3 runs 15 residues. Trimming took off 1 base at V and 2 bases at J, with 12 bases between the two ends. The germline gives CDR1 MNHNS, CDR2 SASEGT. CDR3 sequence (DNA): TGTGCCAGCAGTGAAGGGGCCACGGCCACCTACGAGCAGTACTTC. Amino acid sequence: CASSEGATATYEQYF.

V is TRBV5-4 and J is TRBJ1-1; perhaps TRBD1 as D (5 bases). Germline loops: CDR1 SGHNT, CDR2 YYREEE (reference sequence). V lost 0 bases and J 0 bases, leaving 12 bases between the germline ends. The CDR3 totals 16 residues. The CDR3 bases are TGTGCCAGCAGCTTGGCCGGGGGAGGGGTGAACACTGAAGCTTTCTTT. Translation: CASSLAGGGVNTEAFF.

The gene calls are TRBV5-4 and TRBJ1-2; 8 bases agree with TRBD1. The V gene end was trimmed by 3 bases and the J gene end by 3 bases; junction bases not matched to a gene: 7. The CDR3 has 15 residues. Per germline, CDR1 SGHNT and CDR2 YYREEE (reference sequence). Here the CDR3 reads CASSSRTGRDYGYTF. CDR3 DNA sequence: TGTGCCAGCAGCTCCCGGACAGGGAGGGACTATGGCTACACCTTC.

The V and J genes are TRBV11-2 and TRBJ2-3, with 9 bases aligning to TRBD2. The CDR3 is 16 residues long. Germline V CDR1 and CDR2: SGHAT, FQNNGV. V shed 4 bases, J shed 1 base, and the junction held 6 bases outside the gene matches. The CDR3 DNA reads TGTGCCAGCAGCTACGGACTAGCGCCAGGCACAGATACGCAGTATTTT. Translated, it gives CASSYGLAPGTDTQYF.

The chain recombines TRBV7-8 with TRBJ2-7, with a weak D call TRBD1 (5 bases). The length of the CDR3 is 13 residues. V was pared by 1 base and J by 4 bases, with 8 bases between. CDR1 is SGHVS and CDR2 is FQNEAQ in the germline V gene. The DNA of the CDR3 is TGTGCCAGCAGCTTAGGACAGATTTACGAGCAGTACTTC. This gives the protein CASSLGQIYEQYF.

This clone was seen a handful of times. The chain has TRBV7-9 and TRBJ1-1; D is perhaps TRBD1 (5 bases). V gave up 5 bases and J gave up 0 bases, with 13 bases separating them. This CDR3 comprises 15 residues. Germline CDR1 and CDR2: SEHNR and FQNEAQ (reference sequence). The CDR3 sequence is CASSPKTAVNTEAFF. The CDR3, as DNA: TGTGCCAGCAGCCCGAAGACAGCCGTGAACACTGAAGCTTTCTTT.

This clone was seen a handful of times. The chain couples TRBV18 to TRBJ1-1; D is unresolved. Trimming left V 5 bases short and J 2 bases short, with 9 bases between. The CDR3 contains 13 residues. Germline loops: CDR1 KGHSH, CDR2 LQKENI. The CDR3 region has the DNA TGTGCCAGCTCAACCAGGATTAACACTGAAGCTTTCTTT. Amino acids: CASSTRINTEAFF. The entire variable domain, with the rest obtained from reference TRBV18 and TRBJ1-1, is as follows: NAGVMQNPRHLVRRRGQEARLRCSPMKGHSHVYWYRQLPEEGLKFMVYLQKENIIDESGMPKERFSAEFPKEGPSILRIQQVVRGDSAAYFCASSTRINTEAFFGQGTRLTVV.

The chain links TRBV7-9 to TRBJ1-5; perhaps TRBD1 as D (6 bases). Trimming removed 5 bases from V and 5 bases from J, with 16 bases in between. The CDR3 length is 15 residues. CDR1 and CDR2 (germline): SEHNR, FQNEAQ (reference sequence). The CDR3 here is CASSRGASGDQPQHF. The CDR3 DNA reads TGTGCCAGCAGCCGGGGGGCGTCGGGGGATCAGCCCCAGCATTTT. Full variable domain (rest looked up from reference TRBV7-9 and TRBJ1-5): DTGVSQNPRHKITKRGQNVTFRCDPISEHNRLYWYRQTLGQGPEFLTYFQNEAQLEKSRLLSDRFSAERPKGSFSTLEIQRTEQGDSAMYLCASSRGASGDQPQHFGDGTRLSIL.

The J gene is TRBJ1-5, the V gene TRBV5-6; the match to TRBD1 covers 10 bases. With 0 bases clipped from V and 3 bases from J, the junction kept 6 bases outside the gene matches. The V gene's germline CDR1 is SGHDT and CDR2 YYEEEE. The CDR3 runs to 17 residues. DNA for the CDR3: TGTGCCAGCAGCTTGGCCCTGGACAGGGGGGTCAATCAGCCCCAGCATTTT. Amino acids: CASSLALDRGVNQPQHF.

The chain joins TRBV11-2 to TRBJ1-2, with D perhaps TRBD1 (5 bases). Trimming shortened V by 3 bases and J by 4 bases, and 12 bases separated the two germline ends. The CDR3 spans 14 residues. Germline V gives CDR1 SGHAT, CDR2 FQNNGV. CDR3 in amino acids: CASSFRTISYGYTF. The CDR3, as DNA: TGTGCCAGCAGCTTTAGGACAATATCCTATGGCTACACCTTC.

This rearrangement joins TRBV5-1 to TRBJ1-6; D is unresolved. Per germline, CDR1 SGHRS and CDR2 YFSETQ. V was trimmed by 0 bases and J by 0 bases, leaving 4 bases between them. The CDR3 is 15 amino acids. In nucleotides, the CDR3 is TGCGCCAGCAGCTTGGATACCTCCTATAATTCACCCCTCCACTTT. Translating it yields CASSLDTSYNSPLHF.

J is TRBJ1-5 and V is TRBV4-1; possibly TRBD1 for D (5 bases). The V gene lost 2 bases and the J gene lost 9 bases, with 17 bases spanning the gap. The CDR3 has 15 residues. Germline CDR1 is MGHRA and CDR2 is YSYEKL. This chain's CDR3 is CASSQSGLLIGPQHF. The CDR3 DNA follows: TGCGCCAGCAGCCAATCGGGACTCTTAATAGGGCCCCAGCATTTT.

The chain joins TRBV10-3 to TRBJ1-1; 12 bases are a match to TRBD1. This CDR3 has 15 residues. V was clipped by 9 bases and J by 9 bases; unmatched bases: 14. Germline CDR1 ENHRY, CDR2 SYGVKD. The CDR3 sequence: CAIWPGQGANGQAFF. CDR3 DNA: TGTGCCATTTGGCCGGGACAGGGGGCGAATGGTCAAGCTTTCTTT.

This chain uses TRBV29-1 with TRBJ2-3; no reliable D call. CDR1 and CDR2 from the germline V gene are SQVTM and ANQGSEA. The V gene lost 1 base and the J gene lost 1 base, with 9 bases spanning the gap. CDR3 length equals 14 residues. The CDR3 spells CSVEAGPGTDTQYF. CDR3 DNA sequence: TGCAGCGTTGAAGCGGGCCCCGGCACAGATACGCAGTATTTT.

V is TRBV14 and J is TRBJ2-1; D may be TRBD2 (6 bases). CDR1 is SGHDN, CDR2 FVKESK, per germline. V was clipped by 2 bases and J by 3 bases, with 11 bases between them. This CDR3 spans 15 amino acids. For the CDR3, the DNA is TGTGCCAGCAGCCAAATTTCGGGAGACTACAATGAGCAGTTCTTC. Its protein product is CASSQISGDYNEQFF.

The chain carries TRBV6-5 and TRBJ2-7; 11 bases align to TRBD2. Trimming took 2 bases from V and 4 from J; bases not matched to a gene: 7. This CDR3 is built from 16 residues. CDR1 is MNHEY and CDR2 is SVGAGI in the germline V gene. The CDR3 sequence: CASSYGTGTSGYEQYF. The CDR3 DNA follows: TGTGCCAGCAGTTACGGGACCGGGACTAGCGGATACGAGCAGTACTTC.

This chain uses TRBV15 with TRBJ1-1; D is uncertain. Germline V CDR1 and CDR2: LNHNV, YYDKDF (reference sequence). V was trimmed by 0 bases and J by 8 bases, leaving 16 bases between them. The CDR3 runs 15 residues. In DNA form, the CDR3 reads TGTGCCACCAGCAGAGATGTAATCACGAGGCCCGAAGCTTTCTTT. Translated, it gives CATSRDVITRPEAFF.

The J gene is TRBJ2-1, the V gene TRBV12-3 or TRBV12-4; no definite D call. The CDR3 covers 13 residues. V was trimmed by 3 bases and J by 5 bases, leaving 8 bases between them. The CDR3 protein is CASSFHGDNEQFF. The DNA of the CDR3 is TGTGCCAGCAGTTTTCACGGAGACAATGAGCAGTTCTTC.